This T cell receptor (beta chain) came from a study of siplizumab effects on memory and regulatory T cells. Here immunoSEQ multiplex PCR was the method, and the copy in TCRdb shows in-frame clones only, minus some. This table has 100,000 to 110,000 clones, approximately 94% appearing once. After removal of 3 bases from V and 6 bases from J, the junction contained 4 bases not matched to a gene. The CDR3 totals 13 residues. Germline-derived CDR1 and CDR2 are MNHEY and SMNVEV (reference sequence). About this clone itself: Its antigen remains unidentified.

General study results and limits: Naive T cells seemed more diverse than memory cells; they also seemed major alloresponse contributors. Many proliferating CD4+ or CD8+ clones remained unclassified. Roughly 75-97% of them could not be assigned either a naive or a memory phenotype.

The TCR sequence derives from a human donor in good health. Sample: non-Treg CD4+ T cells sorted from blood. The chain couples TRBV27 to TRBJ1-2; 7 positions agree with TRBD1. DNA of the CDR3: TGTGCCAGCAGTTTGAAACAGGGGCATGGCTACACCTTC. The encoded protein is CASSLKQGHGYTF.